This passage covers 14 T cell receptor beta chains from one sample sequenced in a study of T cell repertoires in cytomegalovirus infection. TCRdb used MiXCR to reprocess the reads, holding one entry per CDR3 protein. There are tens of thousands of distinct CDR3 sequences in the sample; 42% occur only once, and 94% lies in the top ten. Their specific antigens are unknown. The sequenced sample was CD8+ T cells from cultured PBMCs, obtained from culture after CMV antigen stimulation. Receptor source: a human donor in good health (CMV status not recorded). Some clones in this sample may be carry-over from other donors' samples.

This clonotype was seen ten or more times. The chain combines TRBV7-9 with TRBJ1-2, with no clear D. V was shortened by 5 bases and J by 2 bases, with 6 bases between the two germline ends. The germline gives CDR1 SEHNR, CDR2 FQNEAQ (reference sequence). The CDR3 spans 12 residues. CDR3 nucleotides: TGTGCCAGCAGCGACAAGAACTATGGCTACACCTTC. It translates to CASSDKNYGYTF.

The CDR3 here is CASSQSSFRGAGRQYNEQFF. The CDR3 DNA sequence: TGCGCCAGCAGCCAATCGTCTTTCCGGGGAGCGGGAAGACAGTACAATGAGCAGTTCTTC. The chain uses TRBV4-3 and TRBJ2-1; 7 bases fit TRBD2. The junction had 20 bases not matched to a gene; V was cut back by 2 bases and J by 4 bases. The CDR3 runs to 20 residues. CDR1 and CDR2 from the germline V gene are LGHNA and YSLEER.

This clonotype was detected only a few times. This chain connects TRBV7-2 to TRBJ1-2; D is possibly TRBD1 (5 bases). The V gene lost 2 bases and the J gene lost 7 bases, with 14 bases spanning the gap. The CDR3 runs to 14 residues. The germline gives CDR1 SGHTA, CDR2 FQGNSA. CDR3 DNA sequence: TGTGCCAGCAGCTTAAGGCAGGGAGGTCCTGGCTACACCTTC. This gives the protein CASSLRQGGPGYTF.

This clonotype was seen a few times. V and J are TRBV28 and TRBJ1-5, with TRBD1 identical over 7 bases. The V and J ends lost 5 bases and 7 bases, in that order; junction bases with no gene match: 8. CDR3 size: 14 residues. Germline values: CDR1 MDHEN, CDR2 SYDVKM. The CDR3 bases are TGTGCCAGCAGTATCACAACAGGGGTCCAGCCCCAGCATTTT. Translating gives CASSITTGVQPQHF.

This clonotype was observed a few times. The CDR3 here is CASSLMVGAPGSAEAFF. For the CDR3, the DNA is TGTGCCAGCAGCTTAATGGTGGGGGCGCCCGGCAGCGCTGAAGCTTTCTTT. This chain connects TRBV7-3 to TRBJ1-1, with a weak D call TRBD1 (6 bases). The germline gives CDR1 SGHTA, CDR2 FQGTGA. V was shortened by 1 base and J by 6 bases, with 21 bases between the two germline ends. This CDR3 has 17 residues.

This chain uses TRBV7-2 with TRBJ2-7; the match to TRBD1 covers 8 bases. V was clipped by 5 bases and J by 2 bases; unmatched bases: 17. The germline V gene has CDR1 SGHTA and CDR2 FQGNSA. The CDR3 covers 18 residues. CDR3 residues: CASSPQPGTGYPPYEQYF. CDR3 nucleotide sequence: TGTGCCAGCAGCCCTCAACCCGGGACAGGCTACCCTCCCTACGAGCAGTACTTC.

The V call is TRBV14, the J call TRBJ2-5, with a possible D match to TRBD1 (5 bases). V shed 2 bases and J shed 1 base, with 8 bases lying between them. Germline CDR1 and CDR2: SGHDN and FVKESK. The CDR3 is made up of 14 amino acids. This CDR3 is CASSQQGSQETQYF. DNA of the CDR3: TGTGCCAGCAGCCAACAGGGTTCCCAAGAGACCCAGTACTTC.

J is TRBJ2-7 and V is TRBV7-8; weak D call: TRBD2 (5 bases). Germline CDR1 SGHVS, CDR2 FQNEAQ. The germline V and J ends were trimmed by 1 base and 7 bases, with 17 bases remaining between them. This CDR3 is 15 amino acids long. CDR3 residues: CASSLVTGLAEEQYF. The CDR3 DNA is TGTGCCAGCAGCTTAGTTACGGGATTAGCTGAAGAGCAGTACTTC.

The CDR3 DNA follows: TGTGCCACCAGCAGAGAACAGGACAATGAGCAGTTCTTC. Translation: CATSREQDNEQFF. This rearrangement joins TRBV15 to TRBJ2-1, with TRBD1 as a possible D gene (5 bases). V was pared by 0 bases and J by 5 bases, with 5 bases between. There are 13 residues in the CDR3. Germline values: CDR1 LNHNV, CDR2 YYDKDF (reference sequence).

This sequence joins TRBV2 and TRBJ2-4; D perhaps matches TRBD2 (5 bases). Per germline, CDR1 SNHLY and CDR2 FYNNEI. The CDR3 spans 16 residues. Trimming removed 2 bases from V and 0 bases from J, with 11 bases in between. The DNA of the CDR3 is TGTGCCAGCAGTGAATCGGACTTATTAGCCAAAAACATTCAGTACTTC. This gives the protein CASSESDLLAKNIQYF.

CDR3 protein: CASSLKNNGEAFF. CDR3 sequence (DNA): TGCGCCAGCAGCTTGAAAAACAATGGGGAAGCTTTCTTT. The V and J genes are TRBV5-1 and TRBJ1-1; D gene unclear. Trimming shortened V by 1 base and J by 8 bases, and 12 bases separated the two germline ends. Germline V gene lookup returns CDR1 SGHRS and CDR2 YFSETQ. This CDR3 has 13 residues.

The rearrangement links TRBV5-4 to TRBJ2-3, with D perhaps matching TRBD2 (5 bases). The CDR3 totals 15 residues. Trimming pared 4 bases from V and 6 bases from J, leaving 18 bases between. Germline V lookup: CDR1 SGHNT, CDR2 YYREEE (reference sequence). The CDR3 is CASSPVTSPGDTQYF. The CDR3 DNA sequence: TGTGCCAGCAGCCCGGTCACGTCCCCGGGGGATACGCAGTATTTT.

This clonotype occurred a few times. Written as DNA, the CDR3 is TGTGCCAGCAGCTTAGGGGGGGCCAGTGAAAAACTGTTTTTT. Amino acid sequence: CASSLGGASEKLFF. The chain joins TRBV7-6 to TRBJ1-4, with D tentatively TRBD1 (6 bases). This CDR3 has 14 residues. V was cut by 1 base and J by 7 bases, with 10 bases left in between. The germline V gene encodes CDR1 SGHVS and CDR2 FNYEAQ.

The chain uses TRBV6-2 or TRBV6-3 and TRBJ1-5; D is unresolved. With 5 bases removed from V and 3 bases from J, the gap between germline ends came to 11 bases. Germline V lookup: CDR1 MNHEY, CDR2 SVGEGT. CDR3 size: 14 residues. The CDR3 nucleotides are TGTGCCAGCAGTACGACACCATACAATCAGCCCCAGCATTTT. This sequence encodes CASSTTPYNQPQHF.